This entry lists 18 T cell receptor beta chains sequenced from one sample in a study of OX40 agonist ivuxolimab in advanced cancers. The library was built by means of the immunoSEQ multiplex PCR assay. This is the immuneACCESS table as TCRdb keeps it, with only in-frame sequences that have V and J called. A part of the clones is gone; compared with another copy, unresolved V genes explain less than half, and the rest is unexplained. The sample records about 80,000 clones, around 85% of which are singletons. Roughly 6% of the sample is held by the ten biggest clonotypes. The starting material was CD4+ or CD8+ T cells sorted from blood, obtained in a trial of the OX40 agonist ivuxolimab. These receptor sequences come from an adult with an advanced solid tumor such as melanoma, head and neck, liver or kidney cancer.

The chain couples TRBV10-3 to TRBJ1-3; TRBD1 matches at 9 bases. This CDR3 is built from 16 residues. CDR1 is ENHRY, CDR2 SYGVKD, per germline. Unmatched junction bases numbered 7, after V lost 5 bases and J lost 2 bases. The CDR3 here is CAISSGTGRAGNTIYF. As DNA, the CDR3 is TGTGCCATCAGTTCCGGGACAGGGAGGGCTGGAAACACCATATATTTT.

The chain is built from TRBV18 and TRBJ2-2; D may be TRBD1 (5 bases). CDR1 and CDR2 from the germline V gene are KGHSH and LQKENI. The germline V and J ends were trimmed by 3 bases and 1 base, with 6 bases remaining between them. This CDR3 region has 14 residues. CDR3 coding DNA: TGTGCCAGCTCACCCCAGGGGAACACCGGGGAGCTGTTTTTT. This codes for CASSPQGNTGELFF. The variable domain in full, with the rest retrieved from reference TRBV18 and TRBJ2-2, is NAGVMQNPRHLVRRRGQEARLRCSPMKGHSHVYWYRQLPEEGLKFMVYLQKENIIDESGMPKERFSAEFPKEGPSILRIQQVVRGDSAAYFCASSPQGNTGELFFGEGSRLTVL.

This sequence joins TRBV7-9 and TRBJ1-5, with a weak D call TRBD1 (5 bases). CDR3 length: 15 residues. The V end was cut by 5 bases, the J end by 2 bases, with 13 bases between. CDR1 SEHNR and CDR2 FQNEAQ come from the germline V gene (reference sequence). For the CDR3, the DNA is TGTGCCAGCAGCCCCCAGGGTGTGGGCAATCAGCCCCAGCATTTT. Translation: CASSPQGVGNQPQHF.

The rearrangement joins TRBV27 to TRBJ2-4, with D perhaps TRBD2 (6 bases). CDR1 is MNHEY and CDR2 is SMNVEV in the germline V gene (reference sequence). V dropped 2 bases and J dropped 2 bases, with 22 bases sitting between them. CDR3 size: 19 residues. The CDR3 DNA sequence: TGTGCCAGCAGTTTACTAAATAAGTCCCCCGGGAGATCCAAAAACATTCAGTACTTC. Its translation is CASSLLNKSPGRSKNIQYF.

The rearrangement links TRBV9 to TRBJ2-3, with a tentative D call TRBD2 (5 bases). Trimming cost V 5 bases and J 1 base, with 17 bases left between them. CDR1 is SGDLS, CDR2 YYNGEE, per germline. The CDR3 spans 16 residues. The CDR3 DNA reads as TGTGCCAGCAGTGCAGAGGGCGGTTCGGGCACAGATACGCAGTATTTT. It is translated as CASSAEGGSGTDTQYF.

The chain joins TRBV7-9 to TRBJ2-3; 10 bases map to TRBD2. Germline V CDR1 and CDR2: SEHNR, FQNEAQ (reference sequence). The CDR3 loop spans 16 amino acids. J lost 0 bases, V lost 1 base, and 1 base had no gene match. The CDR3 nucleotides are TGTGCCAGCAGCTTAGTAGCGGGGGGTAGCACAGATACGCAGTATTTT. Translating gives CASSLVAGGSTDTQYF.

Here the CDR3 reads CASSVVEEWGEQFF. For the CDR3, the DNA is TGTGCCAGCAGCGTAGTTGAGGAGTGGGGTGAGCAGTTCTTC. The chain joins TRBV9 to TRBJ2-1; D not certain. Trimming shortened V by 0 bases and J by 9 bases, and 13 bases separated the two germline ends. Germline CDR1 is SGDLS and CDR2 is YYNGEE. The CDR3 extends over 14 amino acids.

This clone was found a few times. The rearrangement joins TRBV14 to TRBJ1-3; maybe TRBD1 (5 bases). The CDR3 covers 13 residues. V was clipped by 6 bases and J by 7 bases, with 13 bases between them. Germline loops: CDR1 SGHDN, CDR2 FVKESK. The CDR3 region has the DNA TGTGCCAGCAGACCCTCGGGGGGGAACACCATATATTTT. Translating gives CASRPSGGNTIYF.

The rearrangement joins TRBV4-2 to TRBJ2-2, with D hard to call. Germline V gives CDR1 LGHNA, CDR2 YNFKEQ. There are 14 residues in the CDR3. Trimming cost V 6 bases and J 0 bases, with 8 bases left between them. The CDR3 DNA follows: TGTGCCAGCAGTCACACCTCGAACACCGGGGAGCTGTTTTTT. Protein: CASSHTSNTGELFF.

V usage is TRBV18 and J usage is TRBJ2-7, with D possibly TRBD1 on 5 matching bases. The germline V gene encodes CDR1 KGHSH and CDR2 LQKENI. This CDR3 has 13 residues. V was pared by 2 bases and J by 7 bases, with 12 bases between. The CDR3 sequence is CASSPATGLEQYF. The CDR3 bases are TGTGCCAGCTCACCAGCCACAGGTTTGGAGCAGTACTTC.

Comments on this clone: The sample carries other DNA sequences with the same CDR3. This chain connects TRBV7-8 to TRBJ2-7; D is possibly TRBD1 (6 bases). V was trimmed by 0 bases and J by 9 bases, leaving 9 bases between them. The CDR3 runs 12 residues. Germline assignment: CDR1 SGHVS and CDR2 FQNEAQ. The CDR3, as DNA: TGTGCCAGCAGCTTAGCGCGCAGGGGGCAGTACTTC. It yields the protein CASSLARRGQYF.

The CDR3 region is CASSSAPGRGYTF. The CDR3, as DNA: TGTGCCAGCAGCTCCGCCCCAGGACGTGGCTACACCTTC. The genes are TRBV7-3 and TRBJ1-2; D gene ambiguous. The CDR3 covers 13 residues. Deletions cut 4 bases from V and 7 bases from J, with 13 bases between. The V gene's germline CDR1 is SGHTA and CDR2 FQGTGA.

The rearrangement links TRBV9 to TRBJ2-7, with 9 bases that match TRBD1. Trimming at V came to 4 bases and at J to 3 bases, leaving 5 bases not matched to a gene. Germline V CDR1 and CDR2: SGDLS, YYNGEE. CDR3 length: 14 amino acids. Written as DNA, the CDR3 is TGTGCCAGCAGCCCCCGGGACAGGGACTACGAGCAGTACTTC. Protein: CASSPRDRDYEQYF.

V and J are TRBV15 and TRBJ1-1; possibly TRBD1 for D (6 bases). Trimming pared 5 bases from V and 3 bases from J, leaving 10 bases between. Per the germline V gene, CDR1 is LNHNV and CDR2 is YYDKDF (reference sequence). This CDR3 contains 13 residues. CDR3 amino acids: CATSFNRDTEAFF. DNA for the CDR3: TGTGCCACCAGCTTCAACAGGGACACTGAAGCTTTCTTT.

The gene calls are TRBV5-6 and TRBJ1-4; maybe TRBD1 (5 bases). The germline gives CDR1 SGHDT, CDR2 YYEEEE. V was cut by 5 bases and J by 3 bases, with 17 bases left in between. The CDR3 length is 16 residues. As DNA, the CDR3 is TGTGCCAGCAGTTTCCGGGACCCCGGGGCTAATGAAAAACTGTTTTTT. As protein: CASSFRDPGANEKLFF.

V gene TRBV6-1 combines with J gene TRBJ2-7; 11 nucleotides line up with TRBD2. V was pared by 1 base and J by 2 bases, with 1 base of the junction left unmatched. Germline V gene lookup returns CDR1 MNHNS and CDR2 SASEGT. The CDR3 sequence is 15 residues long. This CDR3 is CASSEGLAGPYEQYF. CDR3 nucleotide sequence: TGTGCCAGCAGTGAAGGACTAGCGGGGCCCTACGAGCAGTACTTC.

The CDR3: CASSSQGADTEAFF. The CDR3 DNA sequence: TGCGCCAGCAGCTCCCAGGGGGCGGACACTGAAGCTTTCTTT. The chain uses TRBV5-1 and TRBJ1-1; TRBD1 aligns across 8 bases. Unmatched junction bases numbered 4, after V lost 3 bases and J lost 3 bases. Germline CDR1 is SGHRS and CDR2 is YFSETQ. The CDR3 has 14 residues.

V gene TRBV6-1 combines with J gene TRBJ2-7; possibly TRBD2 for D (5 bases). Germline-derived CDR1 and CDR2 are MNHNS and SASEGT. V was cut by 7 bases and J by 7 bases, with 11 bases left in between. The CDR3 covers 11 residues. The DNA of the CDR3 is TGTGCCAGCATAGAGGGAAGGGAGCAGTACTTC. Protein product: CASIEGREQYF.